Below, 8 T cell receptor beta chains from the same sample are listed, as sequenced in a study of blood T cell repertoires in COVID-19. Sequencing was performed with immunoSEQ multiplex PCR; in TCRdb, only in-frame clones are kept and a portion is missing. This table has a few hundred thousand clones, roughly 91% appearing once. Specimen: PBMCs or T cells enriched from blood (not recorded which). The receptor set was obtained from a woman aged 25-40 years who had recovered from COVID-19.

V and J are TRBV4-3 and TRBJ1-1; D may be TRBD1 (6 bases). V was trimmed by 0 bases and J by 1 base, leaving 12 bases between them. Germline-derived CDR1 and CDR2 are LGHNA and YSLEER. The CDR3 loop spans 16 amino acids. The CDR3 coding sequence is TGCGCCAGCAGCCAAGATTCGACAGGTAGGAACACTGAAGCTTTCTTT. Encoded protein: CASSQDSTGRNTEAFF.

V is TRBV27 and J is TRBJ2-5; 16 bases map to TRBD2. This CDR3 has 20 residues. J lost 5 bases, V lost 5 bases, and 17 bases had no gene match. CDR1 and CDR2 from the germline V gene are MNHEY and SMNVEV (reference sequence). CDR3 protein: CASSPRVGTSGREFWETQYF. The CDR3 DNA is TGTGCCAGCAGTCCGAGAGTCGGGACTAGCGGGAGGGAATTCTGGGAGACCCAGTACTTC.

The V gene is TRBV24-1, the J gene TRBJ1-2, with TRBD1 matching over 7 bases. The CDR3 spans 14 residues. Germline trimming cut 4 bases from V and 3 bases from J; bases unmatched to any gene: 4. Germline lookup yields CDR1 KGHDR and CDR2 SFDVKD. CDR3 region: CATSDPGGYYGYTF. The CDR3 nucleotides are TGTGCCACCAGTGACCCAGGGGGTTACTATGGCTACACCTTC.

CDR3 sequence (DNA): TGTGCCAGTAGTATTAGAGGAAATGTCGGGAAAGTCTACAATGAGCAGTTCTTC. Translating it yields CASSIRGNVGKVYNEQFF. V and J are TRBV19 and TRBJ2-1; TRBD2 is a possible D gene (5 bases). The CDR3 is made up of 18 amino acids. V was pared by 3 bases and J by 3 bases, with 21 bases between. CDR1 LNHDA and CDR2 SQIVND come from the germline V gene (reference sequence).

The J gene is TRBJ2-1, the V gene TRBV28; 8 nucleotides line up with TRBD1. V shed 8 bases, J shed 2 bases, and the junction held 8 bases outside the gene matches. Germline V lookup: CDR1 MDHEN, CDR2 SYDVKM. This CDR3 has 15 amino acids. CDR3 in amino acids: CASSTDRGPYNEQFF. CDR3 nucleotide sequence: TGTGCCAGCTCTACCGACAGGGGCCCCTACAATGAGCAGTTCTTC.

On this clone itself: Distinct nucleotide sequences in the sample also encode this CDR3. This rearrangement joins TRBV7-9 to TRBJ2-2; possibly TRBD2 for D (5 bases). Germline CDR1 SEHNR, CDR2 FQNEAQ (reference sequence). Trimming cost V 3 bases and J 4 bases, with 6 bases left between them. This CDR3 comprises 13 residues. CDR3 residues: CASSFGGTGELFF. The CDR3 coding sequence is TGTGCCAGCAGCTTTGGAGGCACCGGGGAGCTGTTTTTT.

In this sample, this clone turned up once. The gene calls are TRBV7-2 and TRBJ2-4, with 9 bases that match TRBD2. Trimming removed 6 bases from V and 6 bases from J; junction bases left unmatched: 6. Germline V CDR1 and CDR2: SGHTA, FQGNSA. This CDR3 is 14 amino acids long. CDR3 sequence reads: CASRASGNLNIQYF. As DNA, the CDR3 is TGTGCCAGCAGGGCTAGCGGGAACCTAAACATTCAGTACTTC.

The V gene is TRBV7-9, the J gene TRBJ2-5; 10 bases are shared with TRBD2. Trimming at V came to 2 bases and at J to 3 bases, leaving 6 bases not matched to a gene. CDR3 size: 16 residues. CDR1 and CDR2 from the germline V gene are SEHNR and FQNEAQ (reference sequence). The CDR3 DNA sequence: TGTGCCAGCAGCTTACCACTAGCGGGGAAGAAAGAGACCCAGTACTTC. The encoded protein is CASSLPLAGKKETQYF.